This is a list of T cell receptor gamma chains from one sample in a study of gamma-delta T cells after stem cell transplantation. TCRdb re-called the RT-PCR reads via CATT. The sample lists approximately 3,000 gamma-chain clones; 18% were seen once. What was sequenced was gamma-delta T cells. Receptor source: a human donor. It is not recorded whose cells these are; they may come from a transplant donor. Each CDR3 is given without its conserved first and last residue.

CDR3 protein	V gene	J gene	CDR3 length
ATWDNYYKKL	TRGV4	TRGJ1/TRGJ2	10
ATWVTKFYYKKL	TRGV3	TRGJ1/TRGJ2	12
ATWDGEYYKKL	TRGV4	TRGJ1/TRGJ2	11
ATWDGPNYYKKL	TRGV2	TRGJ1/TRGJ2	12
ATWDKGYYKKL	TRGV8	TRGJ1/TRGJ2	11
ATWDKSSDWTKT	TRGV8	TRGJP2	12
ALWEVQGYKKL	TRGV9	TRGJ1/TRGJ2	11
ATWDQPRAAFNYKKL	TRGV4	TRGJ1/TRGJ2	15
ATWEGKKL	TRGV2	TRGJ1/TRGJ2	8
ATWDGYFKKL	TRGV4	TRGJ1/TRGJ2	10
ATWESKKL	TRGV4	TRGJ1/TRGJ2	8
ATGAYYYKKL	TRGV4	TRGJ1/TRGJ2	10
ATWDGPSGGKL	TRGV4	TRGJ1/TRGJ2	11
ATWDGFDKKL	TRGV2	TRGJ1/TRGJ2	10
ATWDRAYYKKL	TRGV4	TRGJ1/TRGJ2	11
ATWDSVEKL	TRGV8	TRGJ1/TRGJ2	9
ATWDRDYYKKL	TRGV8	TRGJ1/TRGJ2	11
ATWDRIGKKL	TRGV8	TRGJ1/TRGJ2	10
ATWDGLHKKL	TRGV4	TRGJ1/TRGJ2	10
ATWDESDWIKT	TRGV2	TRGJP2	11
ATWDSSSDWIKT	TRGV8	TRGJP2	12
ATWDGLSEEKL	TRGV2	TRGJ1/TRGJ2	11
ALWEASYYKKL	TRGV9	TRGJ1/TRGJ2	11
ATWDGPHYKKL	TRGV2	TRGJ1/TRGJ2	11
ATWDGLNHYKKL	TRGV4	TRGJ1/TRGJ2	12
ALWEVNKKL	TRGV9	TRGJ1/TRGJ2	9
ATWDEQKL	TRGV8	TRGJ1/TRGJ2	8
ATWDGFGKL	TRGV4	TRGJ1/TRGJ2	9